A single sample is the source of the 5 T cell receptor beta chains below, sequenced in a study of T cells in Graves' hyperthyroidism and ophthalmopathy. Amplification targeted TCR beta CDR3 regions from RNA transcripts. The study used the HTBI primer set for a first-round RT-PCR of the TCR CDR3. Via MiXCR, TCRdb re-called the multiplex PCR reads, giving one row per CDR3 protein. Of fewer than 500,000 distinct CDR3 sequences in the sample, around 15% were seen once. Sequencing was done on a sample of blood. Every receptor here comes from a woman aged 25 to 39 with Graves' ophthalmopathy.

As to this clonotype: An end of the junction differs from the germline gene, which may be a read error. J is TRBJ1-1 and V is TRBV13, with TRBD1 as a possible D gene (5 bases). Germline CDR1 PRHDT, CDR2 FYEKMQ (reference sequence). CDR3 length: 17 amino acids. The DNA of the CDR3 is TGTGCCAGCAGCGTAGGGGCATCGAACAAAATGAACACTGAAGCTTTCTTT. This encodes CASSVGASNKMNTEAFF.

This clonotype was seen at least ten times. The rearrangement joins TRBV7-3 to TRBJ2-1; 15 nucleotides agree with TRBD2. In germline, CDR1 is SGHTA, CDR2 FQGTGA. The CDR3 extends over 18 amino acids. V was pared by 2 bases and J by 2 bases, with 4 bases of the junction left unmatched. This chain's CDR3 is CASSLGTSGGRAYNEQFF. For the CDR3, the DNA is TGTGCCAGCAGCTTAGGGACTAGCGGGGGGAGGGCCTACAATGAGCAGTTCTTC.

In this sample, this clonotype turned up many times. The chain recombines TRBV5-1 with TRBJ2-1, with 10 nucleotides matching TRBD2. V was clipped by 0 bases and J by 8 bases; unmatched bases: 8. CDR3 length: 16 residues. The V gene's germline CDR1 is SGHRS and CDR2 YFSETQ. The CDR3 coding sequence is TGCGCCAGCAGCTTGGAGGCCCTAGCGGGGGCTGATGAGCAGTTCTTC. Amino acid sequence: CASSLEALAGADEQFF.

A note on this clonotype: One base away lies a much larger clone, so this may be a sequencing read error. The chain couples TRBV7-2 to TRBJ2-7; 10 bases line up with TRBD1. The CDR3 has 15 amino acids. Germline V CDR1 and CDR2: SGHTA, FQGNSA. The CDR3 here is CAGSLLGQGINEQYF. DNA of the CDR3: TGTGCCGGCAGCTTACTGGGACAGGGGATAAACGAGCAGTACTTC. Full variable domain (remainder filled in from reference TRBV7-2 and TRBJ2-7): GAGVSQSPSNKVTEKGKDVELRCDPISGHTALYWYRQSLGQGLEFLIYFQGNSAPDKSGLPSDRFSAERTGGSVSTLTIQRTQQEDSAVYLCAGSLLGQGINEQYFGPGTRLTVT.

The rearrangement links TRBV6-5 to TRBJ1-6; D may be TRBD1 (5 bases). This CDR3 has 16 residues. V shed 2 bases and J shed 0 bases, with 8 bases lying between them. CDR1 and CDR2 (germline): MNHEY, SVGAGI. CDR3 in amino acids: CASSYRQSSYNSPLHF. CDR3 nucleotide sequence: TGTGCCAGCAGTTACCGACAGAGCTCCTATAATTCACCCCTCCACTTT.